What follows are 8 T cell receptor beta chains derived from one specimen sequenced in a study of cytomegalovirus exposure and HLA in healthy donors. The PCR had 60 Vbeta and 13 Jbeta primers. Using immunoSEQ multiplex PCR, the repertoire was profiled, and TCRdb retains in-frame clones only, with some absent. Of about 190,000 clones in the sample, roughly three quarters were seen once. The sequenced sample was PBMCs. The receptors here all came from a young woman in good health and CMV-seronegative.

The gene calls are TRBV6-5 and TRBJ2-7; 9 bases are shared with TRBD1. The V and J ends lost 0 bases and 7 bases, in that order; junction bases with no gene match: 7. Per germline, CDR1 MNHEY and CDR2 SVGAGI. The CDR3 spans 15 residues. The CDR3 reads CASSYSRTGVIEQYF. In DNA, the CDR3 is TGTGCCAGCAGTTACTCCCGGACAGGGGTAATAGAGCAGTACTTC.

In its sample, this clone was seen a few times. This rearrangement joins TRBV5-6 to TRBJ1-3; the match to TRBD1 covers 7 bases. The CDR3 totals 16 residues. Germline V gene lookup returns CDR1 SGHDT and CDR2 YYEEEE. The ends lost 4 bases at V and 0 bases at J; junction bases unmatched: 7. DNA of the CDR3: TGTGCCAGCAGCCCTCCCGGGACAGCCTCTGGAAACACCATATATTTT. Its translation is CASSPPGTASGNTIYF.

This rearrangement joins TRBV5-1 to TRBJ2-7; D remains unclear. The CDR3 consists of 11 residues. The V and J ends lost 2 bases and 4 bases respectively, with 4 bases between them. CDR1 SGHRS and CDR2 YFSETQ come from the germline V gene. CDR3 amino acids: CASSFGYEQYF. CDR3 DNA: TGCGCCAGCAGCTTCGGTTACGAGCAGTACTTC.

This rearrangement joins TRBV7-2 to TRBJ2-7, with a tentative D call TRBD1 (6 bases). Germline V gives CDR1 SGHTA, CDR2 FQGNSA. Trimming removed 1 base at V and 2 bases at J, with 9 bases between. The CDR3 contains 14 residues. CDR3 nucleotides: TGTGCCAGCAGCTTAGTACCAGGGGCCTACGAGCAGTACTTC. Residues: CASSLVPGAYEQYF.

V is TRBV9 and J is TRBJ1-6, with 9 bases lining up with TRBD1. With V trimmed by 4 bases and J by 6 bases, 5 bases remained unmatched. Germline CDR1 reads SGDLS; CDR2 reads YYNGEE. There are 15 residues in the CDR3. The CDR3: CASSNLQGANSPLHF. CDR3 DNA: TGTGCCAGCAGCAACCTACAGGGGGCTAATTCACCCCTCCACTTT. Full variable domain (remainder filled in from reference TRBV9 and TRBJ1-6): DSGVTQTPKHLITATGQRVTLRCSPRSGDLSVYWYQQSLDQGLQFLIQYYNGEERAKGNILERFSAQQFPDLHSELNLSSLELGDSALYFCASSNLQGANSPLHFGNGTRLTVT.

CDR3 sequence: CASSLDVSSTDTQYF. The CDR3 DNA is TGCGCCAGCAGCTTGGATGTCTCCAGCACAGATACGCAGTATTTT. V is TRBV5-1 and J is TRBJ2-3; D is unresolved. The CDR3 totals 15 residues. In germline, CDR1 is SGHRS, CDR2 YFSETQ. Trimming removed 0 bases from V and 0 bases from J, with 8 bases in between.

The CDR3 sequence: CASSRTGMDYGYTF. The CDR3 DNA reads as TGTGCCAGCAGCAGGACAGGGATGGACTATGGCTACACCTTC. This chain joins TRBV6-5 and TRBJ1-2; 8 bases map to TRBD1. The V and J ends lost 6 bases and 3 bases, in that order; junction bases with no gene match: 6. The germline V gene encodes CDR1 MNHEY and CDR2 SVGAGI. CDR3 size: 14 residues.

The rearrangement joins TRBV27 to TRBJ2-7; D unclear. The CDR3 has 12 residues. Germline values: CDR1 MNHEY, CDR2 SMNVEV (reference sequence). V shed 6 bases and J shed 2 bases, with 8 bases lying between them. The CDR3 DNA sequence: TGTGCCAGCAGAACTTCTCCCTACGAGCAGTACTTC. It codes for CASRTSPYEQYF.